This T cell receptor beta chain was identified in a study of cytomegalovirus exposure and HLA in healthy donors. The PCR was carried out with 60 Vbeta primers and 13 Jbeta primers. Clones were read by immunoSEQ multiplex PCR, and TCRdb kept only the in-frame ones, dropping some. The sample lists 150,000 to 200,000 clones; about 65% were seen once. The germline V and J ends were trimmed by 7 bases and 6 bases, with 15 bases remaining between them. Germline V gene sequence: CDR1 ENHRY, CDR2 SYGVKD. This CDR3 comprises 14 residues. The TCR originated in a man aged 40-55 years in good health and CMV-seropositive. Sequencing was done on a sample of PBMCs. V gene TRBV10-3 combines with J gene TRBJ2-2, with TRBD1 as a possible D gene (6 bases). Here the CDR3 DNA reads TGTGCCATCAACACAGGGACGGTAGCCGGGGAGCTGTTTTTT. This codes for CAINTGTVAGELFF.